A single sample is the source of the 26 T cell receptor beta chains below, sequenced in a study of PD-L1 blockade in urothelial cancer. TCRdb's copy holds only in-frame clones and misses some; the assay was immunoSEQ multiplex PCR. The sample records about 45,000 clones, about nine tenths being singletons. The sequences come from PBMCs, collected around atezolizumab (anti-PD-L1) treatment. These receptor sequences come from a man older than 75 with urothelial cancer.

In its sample, this clone was seen once. The genes are TRBV7-6 and TRBJ2-2; 9 bases are shared with TRBD1. Trimming at V came to 1 base and at J to 4 bases, leaving 13 bases not matched to a gene. There are 19 residues in the CDR3. Per the germline V gene, CDR1 is SGHVS and CDR2 is FNYEAQ. The CDR3 sequence is CASSLGTGVGSFSTGELFF. CDR3 DNA sequence: TGTGCCAGCAGCTTAGGGACAGGGGTTGGTAGTTTCTCCACCGGGGAGCTGTTTTTT.

The J gene is TRBJ1-3, the V gene TRBV6-1, with 9 positions matching TRBD1. This CDR3 contains 15 residues. The junction had 12 bases not matched to a gene; V was cut back by 7 bases and J by 8 bases. CDR1 MNHNS and CDR2 SASEGT come from the germline V gene. CDR3 residues: CASTPRDRVSDTIYF. Here the CDR3 DNA reads TGTGCCAGCACCCCTAGGGACAGGGTTTCGGACACCATATATTTT.

This rearrangement joins TRBV6-5 to TRBJ1-4; 9 nucleotides agree with TRBD1. This CDR3 has 13 residues. CDR1 and CDR2 (germline): MNHEY, SVGAGI. J gave up 8 bases and V 6 bases, and 4 bases lay outside the gene matches. CDR3 region: CASRQGAGEKLFF. The CDR3 coding sequence is TGTGCCAGCAGACAGGGGGCCGGGGAAAAACTGTTTTTT.

V gene TRBV28 combines with J gene TRBJ2-7; 8 nucleotides line up with TRBD1. CDR3 size: 15 residues. The trim removed 6 bases at V and 6 bases at J, leaving 13 bases unmatched. CDR1 and CDR2 (germline): MDHEN, SYDVKM. CDR3 DNA: TGTGCCAGCAGCACCCCGGGCAGGGGGCTTCGCGAGCAGTACTTC. Amino acid sequence: CASSTPGRGLREQYF.

The rearrangement links TRBV5-1 to TRBJ2-1; TRBD2 matches 13 bases. The CDR3 consists of 15 residues. V lost 5 bases, J lost 9 bases, and 8 bases stayed unmatched. Per germline, CDR1 SGHRS and CDR2 YFSETQ. The CDR3 nucleotides read TGCGCCAGCAGTTTAGGACTAGCGGGAGAGGCTGAGCAGTTCTTC. Encoded protein: CASSLGLAGEAEQFF.

Only one count was recorded for this clone. The V and J genes are TRBV7-2 and TRBJ2-1; D gene ambiguous. CDR3 length: 13 residues. Trimming pared 2 bases from V and 5 bases from J, leaving 7 bases between. CDR1 SGHTA and CDR2 FQGNSA come from the germline V gene. This CDR3 reads CASSLTRNNEQFF. The CDR3 DNA sequence: TGTGCCAGCAGCTTAACGCGGAACAATGAGCAGTTCTTC.

The CDR3 coding sequence is TGTGCCAGCAGTGGGGGGAAGGGGAACAATGAGCAGTTCTTC. Its protein is CASSGGKGNNEQFF. The V and J genes are TRBV9 and TRBJ2-1; D may be TRBD2 (6 bases). The CDR3 length is 14 residues. Germline lookup yields CDR1 SGDLS and CDR2 YYNGEE. Trimming removed 5 bases at V and 5 bases at J, with 14 bases between.

The J gene is TRBJ2-2, the V gene TRBV4-3; 7 nucleotides agree with TRBD2. The CDR3 sequence is 17 residues long. V dropped 1 base and J dropped 2; count of bases not matched to a gene: 7. Germline assignment: CDR1 LGHNA and CDR2 YSLEER. CDR3 sequence reads: CASSQGDSGRNTGELFF. The DNA for the CDR3 is TGCGCCAGCAGCCAAGGGGATAGCGGGCGCAACACCGGGGAGCTGTTTTTT.

V usage is TRBV11-3 and J usage is TRBJ2-7; no clear D. The CDR3 sequence is 13 residues long. The V gene's germline CDR1 is SGHNT and CDR2 YENEEA. With 3 bases removed from V and 2 bases from J, the gap between germline ends came to 8 bases. CDR3 DNA: TGTGCCAGCAGCTTTGGTACTACCTACGAGCAGTACTTC. This sequence encodes CASSFGTTYEQYF.

J is TRBJ2-7 and V is TRBV18, with TRBD1 matching over 8 bases. CDR3 length equals 11 residues. Losses at the gene ends were 6 bases for V and 12 bases for J; bases not matched to a gene: 7. CDR1 is KGHSH and CDR2 is LQKENI in the germline V gene. The CDR3 sequence: CASSSPGQAYF. The CDR3 nucleotides read TGTGCCAGCTCGTCTCCGGGACAGGCGTACTTC.

The rearrangement joins TRBV9 to TRBJ2-5, with TRBD2 as a possible D gene (6 bases). CDR1 is SGDLS, CDR2 YYNGEE, per germline. The CDR3 loop spans 15 amino acids. Trimming took 3 bases from V and 2 from J, leaving 14 bases between them. The CDR3 sequence is CASSAGGGGQETQYF. DNA for the CDR3: TGTGCCAGCAGCGCCGGGGGAGGTGGGCAAGAGACCCAGTACTTC.

The chain links TRBV19 to TRBJ2-1; 7 bases match TRBD2. The germline CDR1 and CDR2 sequences are LNHDA and SQIVND (reference sequence). Germline trimming cut 8 bases from V and 5 bases from J; bases unmatched to any gene: 15. CDR3 size: 16 residues. The CDR3 sequence: CASSRFSGLTHNEQFF. The DNA of the CDR3 is TGTGCCAGTTCCCGATTTAGCGGGCTGACGCACAATGAGCAGTTCTTC.

The V and J genes are TRBV9 and TRBJ2-5; D gene ambiguous. The CDR3 contains 16 residues. V shed 0 bases and J shed 1 base, with 13 bases lying between them. CDR1 and CDR2 (germline): SGDLS, YYNGEE. The CDR3 loop is CASSVAPSSSQETQYF. Written as DNA, the CDR3 is TGTGCCAGCAGCGTAGCCCCCTCCTCCTCCCAAGAGACCCAGTACTTC. The whole variable domain, filled in from reference TRBV9 and TRBJ2-5, reads DSGVTQTPKHLITATGQRVTLRCSPRSGDLSVYWYQQSLDQGLQFLIQYYNGEERAKGNILERFSAQQFPDLHSELNLSSLELGDSALYFCASSVAPSSSQETQYFGPGTRLLVL.

The chain has TRBV7-8 and TRBJ2-1, with 8 nucleotides matching TRBD2. CDR1 is SGHVS and CDR2 is FQNEAQ in the germline V gene. V shed 4 bases, J shed 2 bases, and the junction held 4 bases outside the gene matches. This CDR3 is built from 15 residues. CDR3 residues: CASSSAGLAYNEQFF. The CDR3 nucleotides are TGTGCCAGCAGCTCCGCGGGACTAGCCTACAATGAGCAGTTCTTC.

The chain has TRBV5-4 and TRBJ2-5, with 8 bases aligning to TRBD1. The CDR3 totals 15 residues. The germline V gene encodes CDR1 SGHNT and CDR2 YYREEE (reference sequence). V dropped 0 bases and J dropped 5; count of bases not matched to a gene: 6. As DNA, the CDR3 is TGTGCCAGCAGCTTGGCAGGGGGCAGAAGGGAGACCCAGTACTTC. This sequence encodes CASSLAGGRRETQYF. The full variable domain, rest sourced from reference TRBV5-4 and TRBJ2-5, is ETGVTQSPTHLIKTRGQQVTLRCSSQSGHNTVSWYQQALGQGPQFIFQYYREEENGRGNFPPRFSGLQFPNYSSELNVNALELDDSALYLCASSLAGGRRETQYFGPGTRLLVL.

The gene calls are TRBV5-8 and TRBJ2-3; 8 nucleotides match TRBD2. The CDR3 spans 15 residues. CDR1 SGHTS and CDR2 YDEGEE come from the germline V gene. Trimming at V came to 4 bases and at J to 1 base, leaving 5 bases not matched to a gene. CDR3: CASSPAAGGTDTQYF. In DNA, the CDR3 is TGTGCCAGCAGCCCCGCAGCGGGGGGCACAGATACGCAGTATTTT.

The chain links TRBV19 to TRBJ2-1; 11 bases align to TRBD2. This CDR3 spans 16 amino acids. With 6 bases clipped from V and 8 bases from J, the junction kept 12 bases outside the gene matches. Germline V CDR1 and CDR2: LNHDA, SQIVND (reference sequence). The CDR3 nucleotides read TGTGCCAGTAGCGATGGGGGTAGCGGGAGGGCCTATGAGCAGTTCTTC. Its protein product is CASSDGGSGRAYEQFF.

The chain has TRBV11-2 and TRBJ1-2; 9 bases align to TRBD1. V gave up 3 bases and J gave up 8 bases; unmatched junction bases: 4. This CDR3 is 13 amino acids long. In germline, CDR1 is SGHAT, CDR2 FQNNGV. The CDR3 bases are TGTGCCAGCAGCTTCCGGGACAGGGAAGGCTACACCTTC. Its translation: CASSFRDREGYTF.

The chain joins TRBV6-1 to TRBJ2-1, with D possibly matching TRBD2 (5 bases). This CDR3 contains 15 residues. Looked up from germline, CDR1 is MNHNS and CDR2 is SASEGT. V was pared by 4 bases and J by 0 bases, with 10 bases between. This CDR3 reads CASSVGVSSYNEQFF. Written as DNA, the CDR3 is TGTGCCAGCAGTGTCGGGGTGAGCTCCTACAATGAGCAGTTCTTC.

The chain couples TRBV7-2 to TRBJ2-7; D is undetermined. V dropped 4 bases and J dropped 2 bases, with 9 bases sitting between them. This CDR3 has 13 amino acids. Germline V lookup: CDR1 SGHTA, CDR2 FQGNSA. The CDR3 region has the DNA TGTGCCAGCAGCTCCGGTCCGCCCTACGAGCAGTACTTC. Protein: CASSSGPPYEQYF.

As concerns this clone: The sample contains more than one DNA sequence encoding this CDR3. This chain links TRBV30 with TRBJ1-5; D uncertain. Germline lookup yields CDR1 GTSNPN and CDR2 SVGIG (reference sequence). The CDR3 totals 15 residues. V gave up 0 bases and J gave up 1 base, with 10 bases separating them. CDR3 coding DNA: TGTGCCTGGAGTGTAGGAGGGCACAGCAATCAGCCCCAGCATTTT. This encodes CAWSVGGHSNQPQHF.

V gene TRBV18 combines with J gene TRBJ2-1, with TRBD2 matching over 8 bases. V gave up 3 bases and J gave up 6 bases; unmatched junction bases: 4. The CDR3 spans 14 residues. Germline lookup yields CDR1 KGHSH and CDR2 LQKENI. The CDR3 spells CASSPVGGGNEQFF. CDR3 sequence (DNA): TGTGCCAGCTCACCCGTCGGGGGGGGCAATGAGCAGTTCTTC.

The chain has TRBV30 and TRBJ1-2; D is unclear. Per the germline V gene, CDR1 is GTSNPN and CDR2 is SVGIG (reference sequence). Trimming took 2 bases from V and 7 from J, leaving 8 bases between them. CDR3 size: 11 residues. The CDR3 nucleotides are TGTGCCTGGAGTATACCCGGTGGCTACACCTTC. This translates into CAWSIPGGYTF.

The chain couples TRBV5-1 to TRBJ2-1; 8 positions agree with TRBD2. V lost 1 base and J lost 9; bases outside the gene matches: 9. The CDR3 is 15 amino acids. CDR1 SGHRS and CDR2 YFSETQ come from the germline V gene. CDR3 sequence: CASSLTGTSWGEQFF. The CDR3 coding sequence is TGCGCCAGCAGCTTGACCGGGACTAGTTGGGGTGAGCAGTTCTTC.

This sequence joins TRBV7-9 and TRBJ2-7; 9 bases align to TRBD2. Germline loops: CDR1 SEHNR, CDR2 FQNEAQ (reference sequence). The CDR3 has 15 amino acids. Trimming at V came to 5 bases and at J to 4 bases, leaving 9 bases not matched to a gene. CDR3 nucleotide sequence: TGTGCCAGCAGCCCCCCTGGTCTAGCGGGATACGAGCAGTACTTC. This translates into CASSPPGLAGYEQYF. The complete variable domain, with remaining parts taken from reference TRBV7-9 and TRBJ2-7, reads DTGVSQNPRHKITKRGQNVTFRCDPISEHNRLYWYRQTLGQGPEFLTYFQNEAQLEKSRLLSDRFSAERPKGSFSTLEIQRTEQGDSAMYLCASSPPGLAGYEQYFGPGTRLTVT.

Here the CDR3 reads CASSQVPLGGLYGYTF. CDR3 nucleotide sequence: TGCGCCAGCAGCCAAGTGCCACTTGGGGGCCTATATGGCTACACCTTC. J is TRBJ1-2 and V is TRBV4-3; a possible D gene is TRBD1 (6 bases). This CDR3 is built from 16 residues. Germline values: CDR1 LGHNA, CDR2 YSLEER. V was cut by 1 base and J by 5 bases, with 17 bases left in between.